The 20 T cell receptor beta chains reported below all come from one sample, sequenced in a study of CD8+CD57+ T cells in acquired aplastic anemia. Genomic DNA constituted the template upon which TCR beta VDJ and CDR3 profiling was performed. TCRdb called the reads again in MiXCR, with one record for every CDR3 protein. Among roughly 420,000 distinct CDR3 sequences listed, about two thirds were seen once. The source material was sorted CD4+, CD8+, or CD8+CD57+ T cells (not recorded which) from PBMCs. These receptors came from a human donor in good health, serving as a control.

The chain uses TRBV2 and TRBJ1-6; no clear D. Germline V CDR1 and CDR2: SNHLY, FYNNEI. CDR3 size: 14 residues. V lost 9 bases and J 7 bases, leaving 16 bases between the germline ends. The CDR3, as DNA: TGTGCCAGTGGTAGGATAGGGCGGAATTCACCCCTCCACTTT. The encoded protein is CASGRIGRNSPLHF.

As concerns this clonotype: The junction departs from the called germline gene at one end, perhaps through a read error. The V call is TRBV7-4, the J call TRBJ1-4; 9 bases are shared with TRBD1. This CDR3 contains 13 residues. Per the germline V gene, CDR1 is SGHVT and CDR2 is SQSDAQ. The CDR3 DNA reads TGTGCCAGCAGCTTGGACAGGGGAGAGACACAGTTCTTT. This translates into CASSLDRGETQFF.

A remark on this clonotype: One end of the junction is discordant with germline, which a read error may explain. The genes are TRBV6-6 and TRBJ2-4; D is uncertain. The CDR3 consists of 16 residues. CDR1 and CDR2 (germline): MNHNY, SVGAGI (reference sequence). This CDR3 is CASSNVTVVTKSIQYF. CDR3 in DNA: TGTGCCAGCAGTAACGTCACAGTGGTAACCAAAAGCATTCAGTACTTC.

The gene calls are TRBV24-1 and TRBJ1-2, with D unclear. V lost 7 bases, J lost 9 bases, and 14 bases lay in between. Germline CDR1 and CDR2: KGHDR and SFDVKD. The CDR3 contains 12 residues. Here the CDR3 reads CATREGAGCYTF. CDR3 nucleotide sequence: TGTGCCACCAGGGAGGGAGCAGGTTGCTACACCTTC.

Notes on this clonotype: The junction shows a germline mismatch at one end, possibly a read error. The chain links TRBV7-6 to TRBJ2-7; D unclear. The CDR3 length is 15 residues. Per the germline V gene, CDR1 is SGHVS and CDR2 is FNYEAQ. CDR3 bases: TGTGCCAGCAGCCCGCTTGCTTTGGTGAACAACGAACAGTACTTC. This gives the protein CASSPLALVNNEQYF.

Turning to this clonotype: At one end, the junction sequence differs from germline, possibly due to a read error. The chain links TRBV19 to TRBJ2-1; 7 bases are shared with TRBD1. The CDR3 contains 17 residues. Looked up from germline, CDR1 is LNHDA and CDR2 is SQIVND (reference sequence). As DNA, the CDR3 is TGTGCCAGTAGTGGACAGGTGGCAGGGTTGAATCAGCCCCAGCATTTCTTC. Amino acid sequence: CASSGQVAGLNQPQHFF. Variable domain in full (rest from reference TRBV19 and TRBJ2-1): DGGITQSPKYLFRKEGQNVTLSCEQNLNHDAMYWYRQDPGQGLRLIYYSQIVNDFQKGDIAEGYSVSREKKESFPLTVTSAQKNPTAFYLCASSGQVAGLNQPQHFFGPGTRLTVL.

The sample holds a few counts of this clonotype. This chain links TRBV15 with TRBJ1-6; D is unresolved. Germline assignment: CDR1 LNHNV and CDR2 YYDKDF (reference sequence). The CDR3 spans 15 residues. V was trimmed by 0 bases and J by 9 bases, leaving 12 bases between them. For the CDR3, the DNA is TGTGCCACCAGCAGAGATACTGGGTTGACTTCACCCCTCCACTTT. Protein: CATSRDTGLTSPLHF.

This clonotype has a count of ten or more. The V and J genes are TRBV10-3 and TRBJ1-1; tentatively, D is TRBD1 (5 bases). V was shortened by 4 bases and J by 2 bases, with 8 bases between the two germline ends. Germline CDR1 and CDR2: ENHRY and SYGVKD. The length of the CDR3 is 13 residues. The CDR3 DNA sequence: TGTGCCATCAGTGGACAGAGAAACACTGAAGCTTTCTTT. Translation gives CAISGQRNTEAFF.

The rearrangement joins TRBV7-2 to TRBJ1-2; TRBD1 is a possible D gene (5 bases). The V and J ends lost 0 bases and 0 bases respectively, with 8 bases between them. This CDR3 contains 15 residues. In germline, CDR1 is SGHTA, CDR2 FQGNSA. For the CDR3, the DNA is TGTGCCAGCAGCTTAGCCGGGGCTCCTAACTATGGCTACACCTTC. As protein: CASSLAGAPNYGYTF.

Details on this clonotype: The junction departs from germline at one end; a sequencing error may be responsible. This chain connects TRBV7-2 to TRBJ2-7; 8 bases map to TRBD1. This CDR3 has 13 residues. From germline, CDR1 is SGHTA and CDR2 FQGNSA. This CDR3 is CASSRQGRDRQSF. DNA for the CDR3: TGTGCCAGCAGCAGACAGGGGCGTGACAGGCAGTCCTTC.

This chain's CDR3 is CASSFLRGGNQQQHF. The CDR3 DNA reads as TGTGCCAGCAGCTTTCTGAGGGGAGGCAATCAACAACAGCATTTT. The chain carries TRBV7-2 and TRBJ1-5, with D tentatively TRBD1 (5 bases). This CDR3 contains 15 residues. The V gene's germline CDR1 is SGHTA and CDR2 FQGNSA. The germline V and J ends were trimmed by 3 bases and 13 bases, with 22 bases remaining between them.

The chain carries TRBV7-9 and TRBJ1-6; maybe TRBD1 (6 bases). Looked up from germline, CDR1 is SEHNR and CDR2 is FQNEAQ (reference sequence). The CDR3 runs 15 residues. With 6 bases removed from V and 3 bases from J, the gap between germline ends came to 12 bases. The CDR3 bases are TGTGCCAGCAGGGAGCAGGGGATCTATAATTCACCCCTCCACTTT. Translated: CASREQGIYNSPLHF.

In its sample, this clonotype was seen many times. CDR3 bases: TGTGCCAGCAGCCGCCTCCTGGGCGAAAAACTGTTTTTT. It specifies CASSRLLGEKLFF. The chain employs TRBV7-9 and TRBJ1-4; no clear D. The germline V gene has CDR1 SEHNR and CDR2 FQNEAQ (reference sequence). Trimming left V 5 bases short and J 8 bases short, with 12 bases between. The CDR3 has 13 residues.

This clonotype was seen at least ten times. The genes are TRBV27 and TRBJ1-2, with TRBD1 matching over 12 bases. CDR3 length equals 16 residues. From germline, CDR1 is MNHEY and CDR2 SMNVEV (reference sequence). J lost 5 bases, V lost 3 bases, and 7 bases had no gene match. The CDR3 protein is CASSFAGGQGAYGYTF. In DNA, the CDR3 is TGTGCCAGCAGTTTTGCAGGGGGACAGGGGGCATATGGCTACACCTTC.

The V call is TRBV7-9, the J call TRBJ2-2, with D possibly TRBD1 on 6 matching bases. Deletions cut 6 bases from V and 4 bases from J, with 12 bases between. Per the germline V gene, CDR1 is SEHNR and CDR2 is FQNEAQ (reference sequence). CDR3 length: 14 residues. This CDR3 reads CASRGAAGTGELFF. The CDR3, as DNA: TGTGCCAGCAGGGGGGCGGCGGGCACCGGGGAGCTGTTTTTT. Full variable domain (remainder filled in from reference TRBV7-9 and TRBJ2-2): DTGVSQNPRHKITKRGQNVTFRCDPISEHNRLYWYRQTLGQGPEFLTYFQNEAQLEKSRLLSDRFSAERPKGSFSTLEIQRTEQGDSAMYLCASRGAAGTGELFFGEGSRLTVL.

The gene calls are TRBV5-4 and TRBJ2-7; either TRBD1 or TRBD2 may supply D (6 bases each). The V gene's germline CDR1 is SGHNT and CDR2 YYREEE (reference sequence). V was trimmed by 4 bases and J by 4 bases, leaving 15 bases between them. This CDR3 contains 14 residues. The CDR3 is CASSNGGGGYEQYF. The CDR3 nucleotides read TGTGCCAGCAGCAATGGAGGGGGTGGATACGAGCAGTACTTC.

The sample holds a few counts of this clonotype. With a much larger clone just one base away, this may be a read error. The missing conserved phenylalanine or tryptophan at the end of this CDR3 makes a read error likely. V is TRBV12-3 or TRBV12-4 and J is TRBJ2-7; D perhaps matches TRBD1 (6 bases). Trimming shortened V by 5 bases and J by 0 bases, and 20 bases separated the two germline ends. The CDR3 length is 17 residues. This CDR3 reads CASSPSFVGASSYEQYS. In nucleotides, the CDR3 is TGTGCCAGCAGTCCCTCTTTTGTGGGGGCTAGCTCCTACGAGCAGTACTCC.

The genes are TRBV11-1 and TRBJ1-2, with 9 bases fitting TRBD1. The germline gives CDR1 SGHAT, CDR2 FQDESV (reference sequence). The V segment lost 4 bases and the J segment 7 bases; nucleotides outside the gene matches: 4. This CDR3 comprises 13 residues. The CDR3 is CASSSTGGFGYTF. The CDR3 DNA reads TGTGCCAGCAGCTCAACAGGGGGCTTTGGCTACACCTTC.

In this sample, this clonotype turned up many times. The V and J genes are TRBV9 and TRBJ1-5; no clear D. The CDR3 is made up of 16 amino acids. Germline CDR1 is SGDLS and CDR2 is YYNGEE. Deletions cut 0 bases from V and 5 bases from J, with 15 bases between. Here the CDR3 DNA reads TGTGCCAGCAGCGTAGGAGGAAACCCCGGCGATCAGCCCCAGCATTTT. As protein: CASSVGGNPGDQPQHF.

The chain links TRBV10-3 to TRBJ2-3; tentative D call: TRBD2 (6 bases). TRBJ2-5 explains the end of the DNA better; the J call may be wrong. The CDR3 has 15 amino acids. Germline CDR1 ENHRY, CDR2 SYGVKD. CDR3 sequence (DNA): TGTGCCATCAGCGGGGGACGGGCGGGGAGAGAGACCCAGTACTTC. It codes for CAISGGRAGRETQYF.